Below are 32 T cell receptor beta chains sequenced from a single sample in a study of blood T cell repertoires in COVID-19. TCRdb's table, derived via immunoSEQ multiplex PCR, lists solely in-frame clones and lacks some. The sample yields about 140,000 clones, 84% seen once. The sample was peripheral blood. Every receptor here comes from a human donor in a cohort sampled during active COVID-19.

This clone has just a few counts. The chain couples TRBV10-3 to TRBJ2-7; possibly TRBD2 for D (6 bases). V lost 2 bases and J 0 bases, leaving 11 bases between the germline ends. Germline CDR1 ENHRY, CDR2 SYGVKD. CDR3 size: 15 residues. The CDR3 loop is CAISEETGVSYEQYF. The CDR3 nucleotides are TGTGCCATCAGTGAGGAGACGGGGGTCTCCTACGAGCAGTACTTC.

This clone showed up just a few times. The rearrangement uses TRBV21-1 and TRBJ1-2; TRBD1 is the table's D call, not checked against the DNA. TRBV21-1 is termed a pseudogene. The CDR3 loop spans 19 amino acids. The CDR3 loop is CASSNLPTGTPFLNYGYTF. In DNA form, the CDR3 reads TGTGCCAGCAGCAACTTACCGACAGGGACGCCTTTTCTTAACTATGGCTACACCTTC.

The CDR3 is CASRGPAPRHPEQYF. The CDR3 DNA follows: TGTGCCAGCAGGGGGCCCGCCCCGCGCCATCCCGAGCAGTACTTC. The rearrangement links TRBV6-5 to TRBJ2-7, with D perhaps matching TRBD1 (5 bases). Trimming pared 6 bases from V and 6 bases from J, leaving 21 bases between. The CDR3 totals 15 residues. Germline CDR1 MNHEY, CDR2 SVGAGI.

The chain employs TRBV19 and TRBJ2-2; D unclear. Trimming took 3 bases from V and 0 from J, leaving 11 bases between them. The germline CDR1 and CDR2 sequences are LNHDA and SQIVND (reference sequence). The CDR3 length is 16 residues. The CDR3 loop reads CASSIRGPPNTGELFF. CDR3 bases: TGTGCCAGTAGTATCCGTGGCCCACCGAACACCGGGGAGCTGTTTTTT. Drawing the rest from reference TRBV19 and TRBJ2-2, the complete variable domain is DGGITQSPKYLFRKEGQNVTLSCEQNLNHDAMYWYRQDPGQGLRLIYYSQIVNDFQKGDIAEGYSVSREKKESFPLTVTSAQKNPTAFYLCASSIRGPPNTGELFFGEGSRLTVL.

The chain joins TRBV3-1 (or the pseudogene TRBV3-2) to TRBJ2-3; D not resolved. V dropped 5 bases and J dropped 2 bases, with 11 bases sitting between them. Germline assignment: CDR1 LGHDT and CDR2 YNNKEL (reference sequence). The length of the CDR3 is 14 residues. DNA of the CDR3: TGTGCCAGCAGCTTTCCGTCCCTCACAGATACGCAGTATTTT. Translating gives CASSFPSLTDTQYF.

The CDR3 DNA is TGCGCCAGCAGCTTGGCCGGGGACAGCCAAGAGACCCAGTACTTC. It is translated as CASSLAGDSQETQYF. The chain combines TRBV5-1 with TRBJ2-5, with 7 bases identical to TRBD1. V was clipped by 0 bases and J by 1 base; unmatched bases: 3. The V gene's germline CDR1 is SGHRS and CDR2 YFSETQ. This CDR3 has 15 amino acids.

The chain employs TRBV19 and TRBJ2-6, with 10 bases that match TRBD1. The V and J ends lost 6 bases and 2 bases, in that order; junction bases with no gene match: 4. Germline V gene data show CDR1 as LNHDA and CDR2 as SQIVND (reference sequence). This CDR3 has 16 amino acids. CDR3 DNA sequence: TGTGCCAGTAGCCTGACAGGGGGCGCTGGGGCCAACGTCCTGACTTTC. This codes for CASSLTGGAGANVLTF.

This chain joins TRBV19 and TRBJ2-3, with 8 positions matching TRBD2. J was trimmed by 6 bases and V by 8 bases; bases with no gene match: 13. The CDR3 has 15 amino acids. The germline V gene encodes CDR1 LNHDA and CDR2 SQIVND (reference sequence). The CDR3 DNA is TGTGCCAGTTCTCCCTCGGGGGGGGCGTTCGATACGCAGTATTTT. Residues: CASSPSGGAFDTQYF.

The J gene is TRBJ1-1, the V gene TRBV18; no clear D gene. The V gene's germline CDR1 is KGHSH and CDR2 LQKENI. V gave up 2 bases and J gave up 1 base, with 8 bases separating them. This CDR3 is built from 14 residues. The chain's CDR3 is CASSPWQANTEAFF. In DNA form, the CDR3 reads TGTGCCAGCTCACCATGGCAGGCGAACACTGAAGCTTTCTTT.

The V gene is TRBV5-4, the J gene TRBJ1-4; a weak D match, TRBD1 (5 bases). The germline CDR1 and CDR2 sequences are SGHNT and YYREEE (reference sequence). Between the trimmed V and J ends, which lost 0 bases and 8 bases, there was a span of 8 bases. The CDR3 length is 13 residues. The CDR3 nucleotides read TGTGCCAGCAGCTTGGGGCGGGGCGAAAAACTGTTTTTT. This encodes CASSLGRGEKLFF.

The V call is TRBV5-1, the J call TRBJ1-2, with 7 positions matching TRBD1. This CDR3 comprises 14 residues. The trim removed 0 bases at V and 4 bases at J, leaving 3 bases unmatched. The germline V gene has CDR1 SGHRS and CDR2 YFSETQ. The CDR3 sequence is CASSLGGQSYGYTF. The CDR3 DNA reads TGCGCCAGCAGCTTGGGGGGACAGTCCTATGGCTACACCTTC.

This chain uses TRBV11-3 with TRBJ1-1; D is unclear. Per germline, CDR1 SGHNT and CDR2 YENEEA. The CDR3 runs to 15 residues. Trimming removed 1 base from V and 1 base from J, with 10 bases in between. The CDR3 region is CASSLGPSENTEAFF. The CDR3 DNA reads TGTGCCAGCAGCTTAGGCCCCTCAGAGAACACTGAAGCTTTCTTT.

This chain uses TRBV11-2 with TRBJ2-1; 8 bases agree with TRBD1. CDR3 size: 15 residues. The V and J ends lost 6 bases and 9 bases, in that order; junction bases with no gene match: 13. Per germline, CDR1 SGHAT and CDR2 FQNNGV. CDR3 amino acids: CASSRTPGQGLEQFF. In nucleotides, the CDR3 is TGTGCCAGCAGTCGAACCCCAGGACAGGGACTTGAGCAGTTCTTC.

The chain has TRBV25-1 and TRBJ1-3, with D possibly TRBD1 on 5 matching bases. CDR1 is MGHDK and CDR2 is SYGVNS in the germline V gene. Trimming removed 4 bases from V and 0 bases from J, with 7 bases in between. The CDR3 extends over 14 amino acids. The CDR3: CASSVGASGNTIYF. The CDR3 DNA reads TGTGCCAGCAGTGTTGGGGCCTCTGGAAACACCATATATTTT.

J is TRBJ2-3 and V is TRBV10-2; 8 positions agree with TRBD2. The CDR3 loop spans 17 amino acids. Per germline, CDR1 WSHSY and CDR2 SAAADI. J was trimmed by 4 bases and V by 3 bases; bases with no gene match: 12. The CDR3 loop reads CASSEEPGLAGADTQYF. In nucleotides, the CDR3 is TGCGCCAGCAGTGAAGAACCAGGACTAGCAGGGGCAGATACGCAGTATTTT.

The chain combines TRBV2 with TRBJ1-2; D is possibly TRBD1 (5 bases). Trimming cost V 2 bases and J 5 bases, with 18 bases left between them. Per the germline V gene, CDR1 is SNHLY and CDR2 is FYNNEI. This CDR3 spans 16 amino acids. CDR3 in amino acids: CASSERQGRASYGYTF. CDR3 bases: TGTGCCAGCAGTGAAAGGCAAGGCAGGGCCTCATATGGCTACACCTTC. The variable domain in full, completed from reference TRBV2 and TRBJ1-2, reads EPEVTQTPSHQVTQMGQEVILRCVPISNHLYFYWYRQILGQKVEFLVSFYNNEISEKSEIFDDQFSVERPDGSNFTLKIRSTKLEDSAMYFCASSERQGRASYGYTFGSGTRLTVV.

The chain employs TRBV5-6 and TRBJ1-3, with D possibly being TRBD1 (5 bases). Trimming removed 3 bases at V and 0 bases at J, with 13 bases between. The CDR3 is 16 residues long. Per the germline V gene, CDR1 is SGHDT and CDR2 is YYEEEE. The CDR3 region is CASSWGGHNSGNTIYF. The CDR3 bases are TGTGCCAGCAGCTGGGGGGGTCATAACTCTGGAAACACCATATATTTT.

The chain joins TRBV10-3 to TRBJ2-3; the D gene is possibly TRBD2 (6 bases). V lost 7 bases and J 5 bases, leaving 10 bases between the germline ends. Per the germline V gene, CDR1 is ENHRY and CDR2 is SYGVKD. The CDR3 spans 12 residues. The CDR3 here is CAIKAEGDTQYF. For the CDR3, the DNA is TGTGCCATCAAAGCGGAGGGAGATACGCAGTATTTT.

This clone turned up a few times. The chain couples TRBV2 to TRBJ2-2; TRBD2 agrees at 7 bases. CDR1 and CDR2 (germline): SNHLY, FYNNEI. This CDR3 has 13 residues. Trimming cost V 6 bases and J 7 bases; bases outside gene matches: 5. In DNA, the CDR3 is TGTGCCAGCAGCGGGGAGGGTAACGGGGAGCTGTTTTTT. It codes for CASSGEGNGELFF. Full variable domain (missing parts from reference TRBV2 and TRBJ2-2): EPEVTQTPSHQVTQMGQEVILRCVPISNHLYFYWYRQILGQKVEFLVSFYNNEISEKSEIFDDQFSVERPDGSNFTLKIRSTKLEDSAMYFCASSGEGNGELFFGEGSRLTVL.

V and J are TRBV6-5 and TRBJ1-1, with 7 bases fitting TRBD1. V gave up 6 bases and J gave up 2 bases; unmatched junction bases: 9. Germline CDR1 reads MNHEY; CDR2 reads SVGAGI. The CDR3 is 15 residues long. The CDR3 is CASSRDRIPNTEAFF. Written as DNA, the CDR3 is TGTGCCAGCAGCCGGGACAGAATTCCTAACACTGAAGCTTTCTTT.

The V call is TRBV5-1, the J call TRBJ1-5; D is perhaps TRBD1 (6 bases). Germline-derived CDR1 and CDR2 are SGHRS and YFSETQ. There are 14 residues in the CDR3. Trimming removed 2 bases from V and 5 bases from J, with 11 bases in between. This chain's CDR3 is CASSLSAGDQPQHF. CDR3 nucleotide sequence: TGCGCCAGCAGCTTATCGGCAGGGGATCAGCCCCAGCATTTT.

The chain has TRBV15 and TRBJ2-7, with D perhaps matching TRBD2 (6 bases). Germline-derived CDR1 and CDR2 are LNHNV and YYDKDF (reference sequence). The ends were cut back, 0 bases at V and 4 bases at J, with 7 bases in the middle. CDR3 length: 13 amino acids. The CDR3 nucleotides are TGTGCCACCAGCAGAGATGGGGGGTACGAGCAGTACTTC. The encoded protein is CATSRDGGYEQYF.

The genes are TRBV15 and TRBJ1-5, with TRBD1 matching over 7 bases. CDR1 is LNHNV, CDR2 YYDKDF, per germline (reference sequence). V lost 7 bases, J lost 2 bases, and 14 bases stayed unmatched. The CDR3 length is 17 residues. CDR3 sequence: CATTAGGTIGRNQPQHF. CDR3 nucleotide sequence: TGTGCCACCACCGCAGGGGGGACCATCGGCCGCAATCAGCCCCAGCATTTT.

Only a few counts were recorded for this clone. The chain combines TRBV7-9 with TRBJ2-2; D ambiguous. V was cut by 4 bases and J by 3 bases, with 15 bases left in between. From germline, CDR1 is SEHNR and CDR2 FQNEAQ (reference sequence). The CDR3 is made up of 16 amino acids. The CDR3 is CASSSVYLVDTGELFF. The CDR3 nucleotides read TGTGCCAGCAGCTCCGTTTACCTAGTTGACACCGGGGAGCTGTTTTTT.

This clone showed up just once. The genes are TRBV12-5 and TRBJ2-7, with 8 bases fitting TRBD1. CDR3 length: 15 amino acids. V shed 2 bases and J 5 bases; nucleotides not matched to a gene: 8. Germline values: CDR1 LGHNT, CDR2 FRNRAP. Here the CDR3 reads CASGLSRTGPHEQYF. DNA for the CDR3: TGTGCTAGTGGTTTGTCTCGGACAGGGCCCCACGAGCAGTACTTC.

V is TRBV28 and J is TRBJ1-5; D perhaps matches TRBD1 (5 bases). This CDR3 region has 17 residues. V was pared by 1 base and J by 6 bases, with 19 bases between. The germline V gene has CDR1 MDHEN and CDR2 SYDVKM. DNA of the CDR3: TGTGCCAGCAGTTTATTGAGATTCCAGGGAGGCCCTCAGCCCCAGCATTTT. Protein: CASSLLRFQGGPQPQHF.

V is TRBV10-1 and J is TRBJ2-2; a weak D match, TRBD1 (6 bases). The CDR3 is made up of 15 amino acids. Trimming took 1 base from V and 1 from J, leaving 7 bases between them. In germline, CDR1 is WNHNN, CDR2 SYGVQD (reference sequence). In nucleotides, the CDR3 is TGCGCCAGCAGTGAGTTACAGGGGAACACCGGGGAGCTGTTTTTT. This translates into CASSELQGNTGELFF.

The gene calls are TRBV3-1 (or the pseudogene TRBV3-2) and TRBJ1-4, with TRBD1 matching 9 bases. CDR3 length: 17 amino acids. V lost 1 base and J lost 5; bases outside the gene matches: 8. Per germline, CDR1 LGHDT and CDR2 YNNKEL (reference sequence). The CDR3 DNA follows: TGTGCCAGCAGCCAAGGGAGGTCGGGACAGGGAAATGAAAAACTGTTTTTT. Its translation: CASSQGRSGQGNEKLFF.

The chain employs TRBV5-6 and TRBJ2-7; D perhaps matches TRBD1 (6 bases). Trimming shortened V by 4 bases and J by 3 bases, and 17 bases separated the two germline ends. The germline V gene has CDR1 SGHDT and CDR2 YYEEEE. There are 15 residues in the CDR3. The CDR3 nucleotides are TGTGCCAGCAGCCGATACGGACAGACCTTCTACGAGCAGTACTTC. This translates into CASSRYGQTFYEQYF. Supplemented by reference TRBV5-6 and TRBJ2-7, the full variable domain reads DAGVTQSPTHLIKTRGQQVTLRCSPKSGHDTVSWYQQALGQGPQFIFQYYEEEERQRGNFPDRFSGHQFPNYSSELNVNALLLGDSALYLCASSRYGQTFYEQYFGPGTRLTVT.

This clone was detected only a few times. The J gene is TRBJ1-2, the V gene TRBV7-9; 9 bases match TRBD1. The trim removed 5 bases at V and 7 bases at J, leaving 5 bases unmatched. Germline V lookup: CDR1 SEHNR, CDR2 FQNEAQ (reference sequence). The CDR3 has 13 residues. For the CDR3, the DNA is TGTGCCAGCAGCGCCATGGGACAGGGTGGCTACACCTTC. Amino acid sequence: CASSAMGQGGYTF.

The gene calls are TRBV7-2 and TRBJ2-7, with no clear D. This CDR3 region has 12 residues. V was clipped by 0 bases and J by 4 bases, with 4 bases between them. Per the germline V gene, CDR1 is SGHTA and CDR2 is FQGNSA. The CDR3 reads CASSLALYEQYF. The CDR3 DNA sequence: TGTGCCAGCAGCTTAGCGTTATACGAGCAGTACTTC. Together with reference TRBV7-2 and TRBJ2-7, the CDR3 gives the full variable domain: GAGVSQSPSNKVTEKGKDVELRCDPISGHTALYWYRQSLGQGLEFLIYFQGNSAPDKSGLPSDRFSAERTGGSVSTLTIQRTQQEDSAVYLCASSLALYEQYFGPGTRLTVT.

This rearrangement joins TRBV5-5 to TRBJ2-1; D uncertain. The CDR3 length is 11 residues. Germline assignment: CDR1 SGHKS and CDR2 YYEKEE (reference sequence). V dropped 4 bases and J dropped 10 bases, with 9 bases sitting between them. The CDR3: CASSTRVEQFF. In nucleotides, the CDR3 is TGTGCCAGCAGCACTCGGGTGGAGCAGTTCTTC.